This T cell receptor (beta chain) was sequenced during a study of OX40 agonist ivuxolimab in advanced cancers. Overall study: Patients received intravenous ivuxolimab every 2 weeks at 0.01 to 10 mg/kg.

Study outcomes and limitations: CD8+ T cells averaged more expanded clones than CD4+. Researchers did not determine the expanded peripheral T cells' antigen specificity.

This table comes from immunoSEQ multiplex PCR, and its TCRdb copy is limited to in-frame clones, with some not included. The sample carries about 90,000 clones, roughly 88% recorded once. This clone came up once. Its antigen is not known. CDR3 length: 15 amino acids. From germline, CDR1 is SQVTM and CDR2 ANQGSEA. Trimming removed 3 bases from V and 0 bases from J; junction bases left unmatched: 5. This receptor was taken from an adult with an advanced solid tumor such as melanoma, head and neck, liver or kidney cancer. The material sequenced was CD4+ or CD8+ T cells sorted from blood, taken in a trial of the OX40 agonist ivuxolimab. The V gene is TRBV29-1, the J gene TRBJ2-3; the match to TRBD2 covers 8 bases. The CDR3 DNA sequence: TGCAGCGTTGATTTACTAGCGGAAAGCACAGATACGCAGTATTTT. Protein product: CSVDLLAESTDTQYF.